Shown below are 8 T cell receptor beta chains from a single sample sequenced in a study of shared clonotypes between healthy human individuals. Using immunoSEQ multiplex PCR, the repertoire was profiled, and TCRdb retains in-frame clones only, with some absent. The sample lists 2 million to 3 million clones, approximately 90% occurring once. Sequencing input: naive CD4+ T cells sorted from blood. Subset here: CD45RA+ positively selected. These receptors came from a man aged 18-30 years in good health.

This chain joins TRBV6-5 and TRBJ1-4; no reliable D call. V lost 5 bases, J lost 7 bases, and 11 bases lay in between. The germline V gene has CDR1 MNHEY and CDR2 SVGAGI. The CDR3 has 13 residues. This chain's CDR3 is CASSPGLGEKLFF. The DNA for the CDR3 is TGTGCCAGCAGTCCGGGTCTTGGTGAAAAACTGTTTTTT.

The chain combines TRBV5-6 with TRBJ2-5, with a possible D match to TRBD2 (6 bases). V shed 4 bases and J shed 1 base, with 17 bases lying between them. Germline V gene lookup returns CDR1 SGHDT and CDR2 YYEEEE. The CDR3 consists of 16 residues. The chain's CDR3 is CASSPLRSRGQETQYF. The CDR3 bases are TGTGCCAGCAGCCCCCTACGGTCGCGGGGCCAAGAGACCCAGTACTTC.

This rearrangement joins TRBV6-1 to TRBJ2-2, with 9 bases lining up with TRBD1. V was clipped by 6 bases and J by 2 bases; unmatched bases: 4. This CDR3 comprises 15 residues. In germline, CDR1 is MNHNS, CDR2 SASEGT. The CDR3 coding sequence is TGTGCCAGCAGGGACAGGGGACCCAACACCGGGGAGCTGTTTTTT. This translates into CASRDRGPNTGELFF.

On this clone: Distinct nucleotide sequences in the sample also encode this CDR3. The chain carries TRBV10-3 and TRBJ1-5; D not resolved. The CDR3 totals 13 residues. Trimming shortened V by 3 bases and J by 3 bases, and 6 bases separated the two germline ends. Germline V gene sequence: CDR1 ENHRY, CDR2 SYGVKD. The CDR3 sequence: CAISDSSNQPQHF. CDR3 bases: TGTGCCATCAGTGATTCATCCAATCAGCCCCAGCATTTT.

This chain's CDR3 is CASSYSERGLNEQFF. CDR3 bases: TGTGCCAGCAGTTACTCGGAAAGGGGCCTCAATGAGCAGTTCTTC. V gene TRBV6-6 combines with J gene TRBJ2-1, with D perhaps matching TRBD1 (5 bases). This CDR3 has 15 residues. V dropped 0 bases and J dropped 6 bases, with 12 bases sitting between them. The germline V gene has CDR1 MNHNY and CDR2 SVGAGI (reference sequence).

Only a few counts were recorded for this clone. The chain has TRBV29-1 and TRBJ1-2, with D possibly being TRBD1 (5 bases). Trimming shortened V by 1 base and J by 3 bases, and 12 bases separated the two germline ends. Per germline, CDR1 SQVTM and CDR2 ANQGSEA. This CDR3 is 14 amino acids long. The CDR3 nucleotides are TGCAGCGTTGAAGTTCCACCAGGGCACTATGGCTACACCTTC. Residues: CSVEVPPGHYGYTF.

This chain joins TRBV7-2 and TRBJ2-2, with D perhaps matching TRBD2 (7 bases). This CDR3 comprises 17 residues. V lost 5 bases, J lost 4 bases, and 20 bases lay in between. Germline V gene sequence: CDR1 SGHTA, CDR2 FQGNSA. The CDR3: CASSGRLQGGGTGELFF. Here the CDR3 DNA reads TGTGCCAGCAGCGGGAGATTACAGGGAGGGGGCACCGGGGAGCTGTTTTTT. The complete variable domain, with remaining parts taken from reference TRBV7-2 and TRBJ2-2, reads GAGVSQSPSNKVTEKGKDVELRCDPISGHTALYWYRQSLGQGLEFLIYFQGNSAPDKSGLPSDRFSAERTGGSVSTLTIQRTQQEDSAVYLCASSGRLQGGGTGELFFGEGSRLTVL.

The chain is built from TRBV7-9 and TRBJ1-1; D possibly corresponds to TRBD1 (5 bases). Trimming stripped 5 bases from V and 0 bases from J, with 10 bases between. Per the germline V gene, CDR1 is SEHNR and CDR2 is FQNEAQ (reference sequence). CDR3 length: 14 residues. In nucleotides, the CDR3 is TGTGCCAGCAGCCCGGGGACCCTGAACACTGAAGCTTTCTTT. Amino acid sequence: CASSPGTLNTEAFF.